The 29 T cell receptor beta chains below were found in one sample sequenced in a study of cytomegalovirus exposure and HLA in healthy donors. PCR involved 60 Vbeta and 13 Jbeta primers. Using immunoSEQ multiplex PCR, the repertoire was profiled, and TCRdb retains in-frame clones only, with some absent. The sample shows about 160,000 clones, 79% of them seen only once. The material sequenced was PBMCs. These TCRs come from a man aged 40-49 years in good health and CMV-seronegative.

The chain uses TRBV7-2 and TRBJ2-5; 7 positions agree with TRBD1. The J call may not be correct, given that the DNA end is closer to TRBJ2-7. The CDR3 loop spans 13 amino acids. Germline CDR1 SGHTA, CDR2 FQGNSA. The CDR3 reads CASSLLGGPEQYF. Written as DNA, the CDR3 is TGTGCCAGCAGCTTACTAGGGGGCCCCGAGCAGTACTTC.

V usage is TRBV4-2 and J usage is TRBJ2-1; 10 bases line up with TRBD2. The germline CDR1 and CDR2 sequences are LGHNA and YNFKEQ. V lost 1 base, J lost 3 bases, and 9 bases stayed unmatched. The CDR3 has 18 residues. The CDR3 sequence: CASSQGKSGRALYNEQFF. For the CDR3, the DNA is TGTGCCAGCAGCCAAGGAAAGAGCGGGAGGGCCCTCTACAATGAGCAGTTCTTC.

The V and J genes are TRBV2 and TRBJ1-1, with D tentatively TRBD1 (6 bases). Germline-derived CDR1 and CDR2 are SNHLY and FYNNEI. The CDR3 extends over 15 amino acids. V was shortened by 4 bases and J by 4 bases, with 16 bases between the two germline ends. CDR3 amino acids: CASSGLTGPSTEAFF. CDR3 coding DNA: TGTGCCAGCAGTGGGTTGACAGGTCCCAGCACTGAAGCTTTCTTT.

V is TRBV13 and J is TRBJ1-1, with 10 bases matching TRBD1. CDR3 size: 17 residues. From germline, CDR1 is PRHDT and CDR2 FYEKMQ (reference sequence). V lost 4 bases, J lost 0 bases, and 8 bases stayed unmatched. The DNA of the CDR3 is TGTGCCAGCAGCTCCCGACAGGGGGCTTTGGTGAACACTGAAGCTTTCTTT. It is translated as CASSSRQGALVNTEAFF.

The J gene is TRBJ2-7, the V gene TRBV28; D remains ambiguous. V lost 2 bases to trimming and J lost 1 base, with 9 bases between them. CDR3 length equals 14 residues. Germline assignment: CDR1 MDHEN and CDR2 SYDVKM. CDR3 amino acids: CASSLTGGSYEQYF. DNA for the CDR3: TGTGCCAGCAGTTTAACGGGTGGGTCCTACGAGCAGTACTTC.

V gene TRBV9 combines with J gene TRBJ2-5; D is possibly TRBD2 (5 bases). The CDR3 is 15 residues long. Germline V CDR1 and CDR2: SGDLS, YYNGEE. Trimming left V 0 bases short and J 5 bases short, with 14 bases between. The CDR3: CASSVGEGVIETQYF. CDR3 bases: TGTGCCAGCAGCGTAGGCGAGGGAGTTATTGAGACCCAGTACTTC. Looking up the rest from reference TRBV9 and TRBJ2-5 gives the full variable domain: DSGVTQTPKHLITATGQRVTLRCSPRSGDLSVYWYQQSLDQGLQFLIQYYNGEERAKGNILERFSAQQFPDLHSELNLSSLELGDSALYFCASSVGEGVIETQYFGPGTRLLVL.

This sequence joins TRBV6-1 and TRBJ2-1; TRBD1 might be the D (6 bases). With 2 bases removed from V and 5 bases from J, the gap between germline ends came to 22 bases. CDR1 is MNHNS and CDR2 is SASEGT in the germline V gene. CDR3 length: 18 amino acids. CDR3 region: CASSESRLGQSLDNEQFF. The CDR3 nucleotides are TGTGCCAGCAGTGAAAGCCGGTTAGGACAGTCGCTTGACAATGAGCAGTTCTTC.

The chain employs TRBV5-1 and TRBJ2-3, with 9 positions matching TRBD2. Trimming took 0 bases from V and 2 from J; bases not matched to a gene: 10. CDR3 length: 18 residues. Per the germline V gene, CDR1 is SGHRS and CDR2 is YFSETQ. The CDR3 nucleotides read TGCGCCAGCAGCTTGGGTTTAGCGGGGGACGGCTACACAGATACGCAGTATTTT. Amino acid sequence: CASSLGLAGDGYTDTQYF.

This clone was detected once. The chain links TRBV5-4 to TRBJ2-3; no definite D call. V was pared by 3 bases and J by 0 bases, with 5 bases between. The CDR3 sequence is 13 residues long. The germline CDR1 and CDR2 sequences are SGHNT and YYREEE (reference sequence). The CDR3 region has the DNA TGTGCCAGCAGCTACCTAAGCACAGATACGCAGTATTTT. This translates into CASSYLSTDTQYF.

The chain joins TRBV27 to TRBJ2-5; D ambiguous. The J call may be faulty, since TRBJ2-7 better matches the DNA end. The CDR3 length is 13 residues. Germline V gene lookup returns CDR1 MNHEY and CDR2 SMNVEV (reference sequence). CDR3: CASKYRYSYEQYF. CDR3 bases: TGTGCCAGCAAATACAGATACTCCTACGAGCAGTACTTC.

The rearrangement joins TRBV27 to TRBJ2-1, with 9 positions matching TRBD2. The junction had 12 bases not matched to a gene; V was cut back by 4 bases and J by 2 bases. The length of the CDR3 is 18 residues. Germline V gene sequence: CDR1 MNHEY, CDR2 SMNVEV (reference sequence). The DNA for the CDR3 is TGTGCCAGCAGTTACCAACCCCTAGCGGGACAGACCTACAATGAGCAGTTCTTC. Its translation is CASSYQPLAGQTYNEQFF.

V is TRBV5-1 and J is TRBJ1-3, with TRBD1 matching 7 bases. Per germline, CDR1 SGHRS and CDR2 YFSETQ. This CDR3 has 15 residues. V was pared by 4 bases and J by 1 base, with 5 bases of the junction left unmatched. This CDR3 reads CASSPTGASGNTIYF. The DNA for the CDR3 is TGCGCCAGCAGCCCTACAGGGGCATCTGGAAACACCATATATTTT.

The CDR3 reads CASSPSGSMSYEQYF. CDR3 bases: TGTGCCAGCAGCCCTAGCGGGAGCATGTCCTACGAGCAGTACTTC. This rearrangement joins TRBV7-2 to TRBJ2-7; 10 bases match TRBD2. V lost 5 bases to trimming and J lost 1 base; unmatched junction nucleotides: 5. There are 15 residues in the CDR3. Germline CDR1 SGHTA, CDR2 FQGNSA.

A note on this clone: This sample also contains other DNA sequences that code for the same CDR3. V usage is TRBV30 and J usage is TRBJ2-1; no clear D. CDR1 and CDR2 (germline): GTSNPN, SVGIG (reference sequence). With 4 bases removed from V and 5 bases from J, the gap between germline ends came to 6 bases. The CDR3 totals 11 residues. The CDR3 protein is CAWMFDNEQFF. The CDR3, as DNA: TGTGCCTGGATGTTCGACAATGAGCAGTTCTTC. Full variable domain (remainder filled in from reference TRBV30 and TRBJ2-1): SQTIHQWPATLVQPVGSPLSLECTVEGTSNPNLYWYRQAAGRGLQLLFYSVGIGQISSEVPQNLSASRPQDRQFILSSKKLLLSDSGFYLCAWMFDNEQFFGPGTRLTVL.

A single count supports this clone. The chain carries TRBV7-2 and TRBJ2-7, with 8 nucleotides matching TRBD2. Per the germline V gene, CDR1 is SGHTA and CDR2 is FQGNSA. The CDR3 totals 14 residues. J lost 7 bases, V lost 2 bases, and 7 bases had no gene match. CDR3 sequence (DNA): TGTGCCAGCAGCTTATTACGGGAGGGCGATGAGCAGTACTTC. Translating gives CASSLLREGDEQYF. The whole variable domain, filled in from reference TRBV7-2 and TRBJ2-7, reads GAGVSQSPSNKVTEKGKDVELRCDPISGHTALYWYRQSLGQGLEFLIYFQGNSAPDKSGLPSDRFSAERTGGSVSTLTIQRTQQEDSAVYLCASSLLREGDEQYFGPGTRLTVT.

J is TRBJ1-3 and V is TRBV28; no firm D call. V was pared by 7 bases and J by 0 bases, with 16 bases between. Germline values: CDR1 MDHEN, CDR2 SYDVKM. There are 16 residues in the CDR3. DNA of the CDR3: TGTGCCAGCACTCCTTTAGTCCCATACTCTGGAAACACCATATATTTT. Translated: CASTPLVPYSGNTIYF. Full variable domain (rest looked up from reference TRBV28 and TRBJ1-3): DVKVTQSSRYLVKRTGEKVFLECVQDMDHENMFWYRQDPGLGLRLIYFSYDVKMKEKGDIPEGYSVSREKKERFSLILESASTNQTSMYLCASTPLVPYSGNTIYFGEGSWLTVV.

This chain uses TRBV2 with TRBJ2-2; TRBD2 is a possible D gene (5 bases). The CDR3 has 13 amino acids. Per germline, CDR1 SNHLY and CDR2 FYNNEI. V lost 6 bases to trimming and J lost 8 bases, with 13 bases between them. The CDR3 DNA is TGTGCCAGCAGGCCGGGGATTACGGGGGAGCTGTTTTTT. Translation: CASRPGITGELFF.

This chain links TRBV10-3 with TRBJ2-3; 13 nucleotides line up with TRBD2. The ends lost 0 bases at V and 2 bases at J; junction bases unmatched: 5. The length of the CDR3 is 18 residues. CDR1 ENHRY and CDR2 SYGVKD come from the germline V gene. CDR3 protein: CAISESGGLAGITDTQYF. In nucleotides, the CDR3 is TGTGCCATCAGTGAGTCAGGGGGACTAGCGGGGATCACAGATACGCAGTATTTT.

This clone has just a few counts. The chain is built from TRBV5-6 and TRBJ1-1; 7 bases agree with TRBD1. V was pared by 2 bases and J by 8 bases, with 6 bases of the junction left unmatched. Germline values: CDR1 SGHDT, CDR2 YYEEEE. CDR3 size: 13 residues. This CDR3 is CASSLPGGGEAFF. The DNA for the CDR3 is TGTGCCAGCAGCTTACCAGGGGGTGGCGAAGCTTTCTTT.

The chain couples TRBV28 to TRBJ1-5; no firm D call. V gave up 2 bases and J gave up 4 bases, with 15 bases separating them. CDR1 is MDHEN, CDR2 SYDVKM, per germline. CDR3 size: 16 residues. In DNA, the CDR3 is TGTGCCAGCAGTTTAATGGGCAGGCGAACGAATCAGCCCCAGCATTTT. Its translation is CASSLMGRRTNQPQHF.

The V call is TRBV7-2, the J call TRBJ1-4; D remains unclear. The V end was cut by 0 bases, the J end by 1 base, with 12 bases between. This CDR3 has 17 amino acids. Germline V CDR1 and CDR2: SGHTA, FQGNSA. The CDR3 DNA reads as TGTGCCAGCAGCTTAGCGCGGGAGGGCGTAACTAATGAAAAACTGTTTTTT. It codes for CASSLAREGVTNEKLFF.

The chain recombines TRBV4-2 with TRBJ2-2; perhaps TRBD2 as D (6 bases). With 0 bases removed from V and 3 bases from J, the gap between germline ends came to 11 bases. The CDR3 length is 16 residues. The germline V gene encodes CDR1 LGHNA and CDR2 YNFKEQ. CDR3 nucleotides: TGTGCCAGCAGCCAAGAAGGGAGGTTTGACACCGGGGAGCTGTTTTTT. It encodes CASSQEGRFDTGELFF.

The V gene is TRBV28, the J gene TRBJ2-2; D unresolved. V was pared by 7 bases and J by 4 bases, with 13 bases between. Germline V gives CDR1 MDHEN, CDR2 SYDVKM. The CDR3 is made up of 14 amino acids. CDR3 loop: CASKFSASTGELFF. The CDR3 DNA is TGTGCCAGCAAATTCAGCGCCTCCACCGGGGAGCTGTTTTTT.

The chain links TRBV19 to TRBJ1-1, with 7 bases that match TRBD1. The CDR3 length is 13 residues. The J segment lost 0 bases and the V segment lost 5 bases, leaving 0 bases of the junction unmatched. The germline CDR1 and CDR2 sequences are LNHDA and SQIVND (reference sequence). CDR3 sequence (DNA): TGTGCCAGTAGTGGGACAGTGAACACTGAAGCTTTCTTT. It translates to CASSGTVNTEAFF.

The gene calls are TRBV6-5 and TRBJ1-5, with D perhaps TRBD1 (5 bases). Deletions cut 6 bases from V and 4 bases from J, with 16 bases between. This CDR3 region has 15 residues. In germline, CDR1 is MNHEY, CDR2 SVGAGI. The CDR3 nucleotides read TGTGCCAGCAGCCCTGGACGGGGGGTTAATCAGCCCCAGCATTTT. This translates into CASSPGRGVNQPQHF.

The J gene is TRBJ1-2, the V gene TRBV28; 8 bases are a match to TRBD1. Germline CDR1 is MDHEN and CDR2 is SYDVKM. This CDR3 region has 13 residues. The J segment lost 8 bases and the V segment lost 7 bases, leaving 9 bases of the junction unmatched. This CDR3 is CASTDRAVLGYTF. In DNA, the CDR3 is TGTGCCAGCACGGACAGGGCCGTTTTGGGCTACACCTTC.

Concerning this clone: This same CDR3 is encoded by further DNA sequences in the sample. The V call is TRBV14, the J call TRBJ2-3, with a tentative D call TRBD2 (6 bases). The CDR3 covers 14 residues. Per the germline V gene, CDR1 is SGHDN and CDR2 is FVKESK. V shed 1 base and J shed 1 base, with 6 bases lying between them. CDR3: CASSQAGGTDTQYF. The CDR3 bases are TGTGCCAGCAGCCAAGCGGGAGGCACAGATACGCAGTATTTT.

The V and J genes are TRBV6-1 and TRBJ1-5; possibly TRBD1 for D (5 bases). V was cut by 8 bases and J by 3 bases, with 17 bases left in between. This CDR3 has 15 amino acids. Germline loops: CDR1 MNHNS, CDR2 SASEGT. The CDR3 sequence: CASSPGGTVNQPQHF. DNA for the CDR3: TGTGCCAGCTCCCCGGGAGGGACGGTCAATCAGCCCCAGCATTTT.

The chain couples TRBV6-6 to TRBJ2-5, with 11 bases matching TRBD1. The germline V gene has CDR1 MNHNY and CDR2 SVGAGI (reference sequence). Trimming cost V 6 bases and J 3 bases; bases outside gene matches: 6. The CDR3 spans 15 residues. CDR3 DNA sequence: TGTGCCAGCAGGACGGACAGGGGGCCCGAAGAGACCCAGTACTTC. Its protein is CASRTDRGPEETQYF.